What follows are 23 T cell receptor beta chains derived from one specimen sequenced in a study of cytomegalovirus exposure and HLA in healthy donors. Vbeta (60) and Jbeta (13) primers were used in the PCR. Profiled with immunoSEQ multiplex PCR; TCRdb holds only in-frame clones, not every one. This table has roughly 160,000 clones, about 80% appearing once. Sequenced sample: PBMCs. These TCRs come from a woman aged 45-60 years in good health and CMV-seronegative.

The CDR3 sequence: CAWDRRDRGYNEQFF. In nucleotides, the CDR3 is TGTGCCTGGGACCGACGGGACAGGGGATACAATGAGCAGTTCTTC. V gene TRBV30 combines with J gene TRBJ2-1; 10 bases align to TRBD1. The CDR3 contains 15 residues. Per germline, CDR1 GTSNPN and CDR2 SVGIG (reference sequence). Germline trimming cut 5 bases from V and 4 bases from J; bases unmatched to any gene: 8.

The J gene is TRBJ2-1, the V gene TRBV6-6, with D hard to call. V was cut by 0 bases and J by 4 bases, with 10 bases left in between. The CDR3 totals 15 residues. CDR1 and CDR2 (germline): MNHNY, SVGAGI (reference sequence). The CDR3 DNA sequence: TGTGCCAGCAGTTACTCGTCCGCGGATTACAATGAGCAGTTCTTC. It translates to CASSYSSADYNEQFF.

This clone was recorded only once. V and J are TRBV4-2 and TRBJ2-7, with 9 bases aligning to TRBD1. Per the germline V gene, CDR1 is LGHNA and CDR2 is YNFKEQ. The CDR3 is 15 amino acids. V shed 5 bases and J 3 bases; nucleotides not matched to a gene: 8. CDR3 sequence reads: CASSARQGGNYEQYF. For the CDR3, the DNA is TGTGCCAGCAGCGCTCGACAGGGGGGTAACTACGAGCAGTACTTC.

V is TRBV6-5 and J is TRBJ1-2, with TRBD1 matching over 9 bases. CDR3 length: 15 residues. CDR1 is MNHEY and CDR2 is SVGAGI in the germline V gene. The V and J ends lost 5 bases and 8 bases, in that order; junction bases with no gene match: 12. The CDR3 region has the DNA TGTGCCAGCAGTACCATGACAGGGGGGAAGTTAGGCTACACCTTC. Its protein is CASSTMTGGKLGYTF.

The J gene is TRBJ1-5, the V gene TRBV2; no firm D call. The CDR3 consists of 13 residues. Trimming took off 1 base at V and 7 bases at J, with 8 bases between the two ends. The germline V gene encodes CDR1 SNHLY and CDR2 FYNNEI. This CDR3 reads CASSEGEGQPQHF. The CDR3 DNA reads as TGTGCCAGCAGTGAAGGGGAGGGCCAGCCCCAGCATTTT. Filled out from reference TRBV2 and TRBJ1-5, the complete variable domain reads EPEVTQTPSHQVTQMGQEVILRCVPISNHLYFYWYRQILGQKVEFLVSFYNNEISEKSEIFDDQFSVERPDGSNFTLKIRSTKLEDSAMYFCASSEGEGQPQHFGDGTRLSIL.

This clone was recorded a few times. The chain is built from TRBV7-6 and TRBJ2-7, with a weak D call TRBD1 (5 bases). This CDR3 spans 13 amino acids. The V gene's germline CDR1 is SGHVS and CDR2 FNYEAQ. V was cut by 5 bases and J by 3 bases, with 11 bases left in between. The CDR3 region is CASSLRVLYEQYF. The CDR3 DNA reads TGTGCCAGCAGCCTCAGGGTGCTCTACGAGCAGTACTTC.

This clone was counted a few times. V and J are TRBV5-1 and TRBJ2-2; 7 bases are a match to TRBD2. Germline V CDR1 and CDR2: SGHRS, YFSETQ. The CDR3 length is 16 residues. J was trimmed by 6 bases and V by 1 base; bases with no gene match: 9. The CDR3 nucleotides read TGCGCCAGCAGCTTGATCGTACGGGAGGATGCCGGGGAGCTGTTTTTT. This codes for CASSLIVREDAGELFF.

In its sample, this clone was seen a few times. J is TRBJ2-7 and V is TRBV7-9; 8 bases align to TRBD1. The CDR3 is 15 residues long. The J segment lost 3 bases and the V segment lost 5 bases, leaving 9 bases of the junction unmatched. Germline loops: CDR1 SEHNR, CDR2 FQNEAQ (reference sequence). This CDR3 is CASSARRDRSYEQYF. CDR3 DNA: TGTGCCAGCAGCGCGCGCCGGGACAGGAGCTACGAGCAGTACTTC.

The chain recombines TRBV5-8 with TRBJ2-1; 8 bases match TRBD1. Germline-derived CDR1 and CDR2 are SGHTS and YDEGEE. The CDR3 length is 15 residues. V was clipped by 4 bases and J by 0 bases; unmatched bases: 3. The CDR3 DNA reads as TGTGCCAGCAGCGCTGACAGGGGCTCCTACAATGAGCAGTTCTTC. It encodes CASSADRGSYNEQFF.

This chain links TRBV4-3 with TRBJ2-7; TRBD2 aligns across 9 bases. The germline CDR1 and CDR2 sequences are LGHNA and YSLEER. The CDR3 is made up of 17 amino acids. V was clipped by 0 bases and J by 0 bases; unmatched bases: 6. Here the CDR3 reads CASSQEVGLARSYEQYF. For the CDR3, the DNA is TGCGCCAGCAGCCAAGAGGTTGGACTAGCGCGCTCCTACGAGCAGTACTTC.

The CDR3 DNA reads as TGTGCCAGCAGCGTTGGGACTACGGACACCGGGGAGCTGTTTTTT. Translated, it gives CASSVGTTDTGELFF. The chain joins TRBV9 to TRBJ2-2, with 7 bases lining up with TRBD2. With 2 bases clipped from V and 3 bases from J, the junction kept 4 bases outside the gene matches. The CDR3 sequence is 15 residues long. Germline CDR1 reads SGDLS; CDR2 reads YYNGEE.

The V and J genes are TRBV5-4 and TRBJ2-1; 11 bases fit TRBD1. V dropped 2 bases and J dropped 4; count of bases not matched to a gene: 8. Per the germline V gene, CDR1 is SGHNT and CDR2 is YYREEE (reference sequence). The CDR3 spans 17 residues. The chain's CDR3 is CASSLKSGTGGYNEQFF. In DNA form, the CDR3 reads TGTGCCAGCAGCTTAAAGTCCGGGACAGGGGGATACAATGAGCAGTTCTTC.

The chain carries TRBV6-6 and TRBJ1-4; TRBD1 aligns across 10 bases. Germline lookup yields CDR1 MNHNY and CDR2 SVGAGI (reference sequence). V dropped 4 bases and J dropped 2; count of bases not matched to a gene: 1. There are 15 residues in the CDR3. The CDR3, as DNA: TGTGCCAGCAGTTTGGGACAGGGGACTAATGAAAAACTGTTTTTT. This gives the protein CASSLGQGTNEKLFF.

The chain recombines TRBV4-1 with TRBJ2-2; no definite D call. This CDR3 has 14 residues. Germline-derived CDR1 and CDR2 are MGHRA and YSYEKL. The germline V and J ends were trimmed by 0 bases and 6 bases, with 8 bases remaining between them. The CDR3 loop is CASSQDRLPGELFF. In DNA, the CDR3 is TGCGCCAGCAGCCAAGACAGATTACCCGGGGAGCTGTTTTTT.

The gene calls are TRBV7-3 and TRBJ2-7; 9 bases are shared with TRBD2. Losses at the gene ends were 5 bases for V and 0 bases for J; bases not matched to a gene: 5. Germline V lookup: CDR1 SGHTA, CDR2 FQGTGA. The CDR3 extends over 15 amino acids. CDR3 region: CASSPSGASSYEQYF. CDR3 in DNA: TGTGCCAGCAGCCCTAGCGGGGCTAGCTCCTACGAGCAGTACTTC. Supplemented by reference TRBV7-3 and TRBJ2-7, the full variable domain reads GAGVSQTPSNKVTEKGKYVELRCDPISGHTALYWYRQSLGQGPEFLIYFQGTGAADDSGLPNDRFFAVRPEGSVSTLKIQRTERGDSAVYLCASSPSGASSYEQYFGPGTRLTVT.

The CDR3 DNA reads TGTGCCAGTAGTATAGGGACTAGCAGAAACATTCAGTACTTC. Protein sequence: CASSIGTSRNIQYF. The chain uses TRBV19 and TRBJ2-4; 8 nucleotides match TRBD2. The ends lost 1 base at V and 6 bases at J; junction bases unmatched: 2. From germline, CDR1 is LNHDA and CDR2 SQIVND (reference sequence). This CDR3 is built from 14 residues.

The gene calls are TRBV4-3 and TRBJ2-1, with 13 bases identical to TRBD2. The junction had 11 bases not matched to a gene; V was cut back by 4 bases and J by 8 bases. This CDR3 has 17 residues. Germline V CDR1 and CDR2: LGHNA, YSLEER. Here the CDR3 DNA reads TGCGCCAGCAGCCCGTCCCATACTAGCGGGGGGGCCTATGAGCAGTTCTTC. Translating gives CASSPSHTSGGAYEQFF.

The chain recombines TRBV19 with TRBJ2-7; perhaps TRBD1 as D (6 bases). From germline, CDR1 is LNHDA and CDR2 SQIVND (reference sequence). The V end lost 5 bases, the J end lost 3 bases, and 11 bases lay between the germline ends. This CDR3 spans 13 amino acids. The CDR3 coding sequence is TGTGCCAGTAGTCCGGACAGCATCTACGAGCAGTACTTC. Translating it yields CASSPDSIYEQYF. Full variable domain (rest looked up from reference TRBV19 and TRBJ2-7): DGGITQSPKYLFRKEGQNVTLSCEQNLNHDAMYWYRQDPGQGLRLIYYSQIVNDFQKGDIAEGYSVSREKKESFPLTVTSAQKNPTAFYLCASSPDSIYEQYFGPGTRLTVT.

V usage is TRBV18 and J usage is TRBJ1-1; maybe TRBD1 (5 bases). The germline V gene encodes CDR1 KGHSH and CDR2 LQKENI. This CDR3 is built from 14 residues. The V and J ends lost 6 bases and 5 bases respectively, with 16 bases between them. CDR3 in DNA: TGTGCCAGCTCCGAAGCGGGACGGATTACTGAAGCTTTCTTT. This gives the protein CASSEAGRITEAFF. The full variable domain, rest sourced from reference TRBV18 and TRBJ1-1, is NAGVMQNPRHLVRRRGQEARLRCSPMKGHSHVYWYRQLPEEGLKFMVYLQKENIIDESGMPKERFSAEFPKEGPSILRIQQVVRGDSAAYFCASSEAGRITEAFFGQGTRLTVV.

This clone came up a few times. The chain is built from TRBV7-2 and TRBJ1-5, with D hard to call. The V and J ends lost 1 base and 4 bases respectively, with 5 bases between them. The CDR3 sequence is 13 residues long. Germline CDR1 SGHTA, CDR2 FQGNSA. The CDR3 region has the DNA TGTGCCAGCAGCTTAGACTATAATCAGCCCCAGCATTTT. Its protein product is CASSLDYNQPQHF.

This chain joins TRBV19 and TRBJ2-2; TRBD1 might be the D (5 bases). The V gene's germline CDR1 is LNHDA and CDR2 SQIVND (reference sequence). Trimming cost V 3 bases and J 2 bases, with 10 bases left between them. CDR3 length: 15 residues. The CDR3 coding sequence is TGTGCCAGTAGTATTTTAGGGGATAACACCGGGGAGCTGTTTTTT. It codes for CASSILGDNTGELFF.

The J gene is TRBJ2-3, the V gene TRBV6-5, with 9 nucleotides matching TRBD2. This CDR3 is built from 15 residues. Germline V gene lookup returns CDR1 MNHEY and CDR2 SVGAGI. V lost 6 bases to trimming and J lost 5 bases; unmatched junction nucleotides: 9. CDR3 DNA: TGTGCCAGCAGCCCCGGGGGCGGGGGGGTAGATACGCAGTATTTT. This gives the protein CASSPGGGGVDTQYF.

The genes are TRBV30 and TRBJ1-2, with D perhaps matching TRBD1 (5 bases). The germline V gene has CDR1 GTSNPN and CDR2 SVGIG (reference sequence). The CDR3 has 13 residues. Trimming shortened V by 2 bases and J by 6 bases, and 13 bases separated the two germline ends. Here the CDR3 DNA reads TGTGCCTGGAGTCCCAGGGAGGGTCATGGCTACACCTTC. Protein product: CAWSPREGHGYTF.